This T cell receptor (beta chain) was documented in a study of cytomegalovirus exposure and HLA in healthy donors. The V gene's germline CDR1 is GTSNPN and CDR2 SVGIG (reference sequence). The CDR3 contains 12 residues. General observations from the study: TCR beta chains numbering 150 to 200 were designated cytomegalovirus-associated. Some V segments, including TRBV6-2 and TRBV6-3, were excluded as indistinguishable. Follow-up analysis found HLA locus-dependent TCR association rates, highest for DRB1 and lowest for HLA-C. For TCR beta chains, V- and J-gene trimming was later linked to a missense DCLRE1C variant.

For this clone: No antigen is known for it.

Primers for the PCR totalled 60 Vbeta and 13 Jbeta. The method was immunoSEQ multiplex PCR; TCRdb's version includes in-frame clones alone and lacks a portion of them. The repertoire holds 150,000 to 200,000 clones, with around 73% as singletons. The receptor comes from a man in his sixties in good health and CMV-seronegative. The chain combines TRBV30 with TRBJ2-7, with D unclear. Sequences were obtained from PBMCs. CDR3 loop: CAVGGSVYEQYF. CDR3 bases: TGTGCTGTAGGCGGCAGCGTCTACGAGCAGTACTTC.